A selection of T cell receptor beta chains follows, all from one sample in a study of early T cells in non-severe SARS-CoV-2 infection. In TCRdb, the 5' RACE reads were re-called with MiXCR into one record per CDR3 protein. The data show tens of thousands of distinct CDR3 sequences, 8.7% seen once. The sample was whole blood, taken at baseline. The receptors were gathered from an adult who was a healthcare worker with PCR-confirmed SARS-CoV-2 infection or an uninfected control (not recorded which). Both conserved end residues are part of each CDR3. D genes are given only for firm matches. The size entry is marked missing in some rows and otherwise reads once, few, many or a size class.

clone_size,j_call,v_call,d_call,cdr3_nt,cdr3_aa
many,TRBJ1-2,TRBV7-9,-,TGTGCCAGCAGCTCCTCCGGACAGATCTATGGCTACACCTTC,CASSSSGQIYGYTF
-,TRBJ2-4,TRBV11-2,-,TGTGCCAGCACCCTGACAGGGAGGGAAAACATTCAGTACTTC,CASTLTGRENIQYF
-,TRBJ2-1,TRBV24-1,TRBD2,TGTGCCACCAGTGAGGGCGGGAGCTCCTACAATGAGCAGTTCTTC,CATSEGGSSYNEQFF
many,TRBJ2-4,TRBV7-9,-,TGTGCCAGCAGCTTGACTGAATCAGCCAAAAACATTCAGTACTTC,CASSLTESAKNIQYF
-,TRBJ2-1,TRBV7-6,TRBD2,TGTGCCAGCAGCTTAGCGCCTGGGACTACCTCTCAGTTCTTC,CASSLAPGTTSQFF
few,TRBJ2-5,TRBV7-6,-,TGTGCCAGCAGCTTAGAAGCCGAAGAGACCCAGTACTTC,CASSLEAEETQYF
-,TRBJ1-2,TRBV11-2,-,TGTGCCAGCAGCTCTAGACGAAGGGGACGCTACTATGGCTACACCTTC,CASSSRRRGRYYGYTF
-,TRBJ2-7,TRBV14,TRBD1,TGTGCCAGCAGCCTCCAAGGCAGGACAGGGCGCCACGAGCAGTACTTC,CASSLQGRTGRHEQYF
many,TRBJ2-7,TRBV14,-,TGTGCCAGCAGCCAAAATATGTGGTACAGGGATGCCTACGAGCAGTACTTC,CASSQNMWYRDAYEQYF
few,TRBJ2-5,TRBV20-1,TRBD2,TGCAGTGCTAGAGATCCGGCGGGGGGGCTCCAAGAGACCCAGTACTTC,CSARDPAGGLQETQYF
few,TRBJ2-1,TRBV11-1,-,TGTGCCAGCAGTCTTGGGCATAGCTCCTACAATGAGCAGTTCTTC,CASSLGHSSYNEQFF
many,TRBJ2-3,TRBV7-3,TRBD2,TGTGCCAGCAGCCCCGGGAGCGGGAGGGCCGATGCGGTCGGAGATACGCAGTATTTT,CASSPGSGRADAVGDTQYF
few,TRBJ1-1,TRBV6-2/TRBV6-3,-,TGTGCCAGCAGACAGGGAGAGACTGAAGCTTTCTTT,CASRQGETEAFF
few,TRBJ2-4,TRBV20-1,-,TGCAGTGCTAGAGGTCCTAGTCGCAACATTCAGTACTTC,CSARGPSRNIQYF
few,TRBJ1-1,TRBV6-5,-,TGTGCCAGCGTCGGGACATTAGTAGCTTTCTTT,CASVGTLVAFF
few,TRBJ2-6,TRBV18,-,TGTGCCAGCTCACCAACGGCAGCCTCTGGGGCCAACGTCCTGACTTTC,CASSPTAASGANVLTF
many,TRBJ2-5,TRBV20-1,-,TGCAGTGCATCGTCAGGGGGGCTAGAGACCCAGTACTTC,CSASSGGLETQYF
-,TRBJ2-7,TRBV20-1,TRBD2,TGCAGTGCTAGCGGGACTAGCGGGAACGGCTACGAGCAGTACTTC,CSASGTSGNGYEQYF